These 11 T cell receptor beta chains came from one sample sequenced in a study of blood T cell repertoires in COVID-19. TCRdb keeps only in-frame clones here, not all; method: immunoSEQ multiplex PCR. The sample holds about 250,000 clones; around 84% are singletons and the top ten take about 1.7%. The sample taken for sequencing was PBMCs or T cells enriched from blood (not recorded which). The receptor source for this set is a middle-aged man who had recovered from COVID-19.

The CDR3 loop reads CASRGTGRTFTDTQYF. The CDR3 coding sequence is TGTGCCAGTAGAGGAACCGGGAGAACGTTCACAGATACGCAGTATTTT. This chain connects TRBV19 to TRBJ2-3, with D perhaps TRBD2 (6 bases). The CDR3 sequence is 16 residues long. V was trimmed by 6 bases and J by 2 bases, leaving 18 bases between them. The V gene's germline CDR1 is LNHDA and CDR2 SQIVND (reference sequence).

This clone was observed a single time. The CDR3 region is CASSQFSLGAFTEAFF. CDR3 bases: TGCGCCAGCAGCCAATTTTCTCTGGGGGCGTTTACTGAAGCTTTCTTT. The chain combines TRBV4-1 with TRBJ1-1; possibly TRBD1 for D (6 bases). The CDR3 covers 16 residues. CDR1 and CDR2 from the germline V gene are MGHRA and YSYEKL. V lost 2 bases and J 5 bases, leaving 18 bases between the germline ends.

This clone was counted only a few times. The sample has other DNA sequences that encode this CDR3 too. The chain carries TRBV11-3 and TRBJ2-3, with 7 bases aligning to TRBD2. The CDR3 spans 16 residues. Germline values: CDR1 SGHNT, CDR2 YENEEA. V shed 1 base, J shed 2 bases, and the junction held 6 bases outside the gene matches. CDR3: CASSLGRREDTDTQYF. CDR3 in DNA: TGTGCCAGCAGCTTAGGACGTCGGGAGGACACAGATACGCAGTATTTT.

V and J are TRBV7-6 and TRBJ1-4, with TRBD1 matching 9 bases. V shed 0 bases, J shed 5 bases, and the junction held 1 base outside the gene matches. CDR3 length: 15 amino acids. Germline CDR1 SGHVS, CDR2 FNYEAQ. For the CDR3, the DNA is TGTGCCAGCAGCTTAGCCGGGACAGGGAATGAAAAACTGTTTTTT. This sequence encodes CASSLAGTGNEKLFF.

Regarding this clone: Other DNA sequences of this sample code for an identical CDR3. The rearrangement joins TRBV7-2 to TRBJ2-1, with a tentative D call TRBD1 (6 bases). Germline CDR1 reads SGHTA; CDR2 reads FQGNSA. The CDR3 extends over 13 amino acids. The ends were cut back, 2 bases at V and 4 bases at J, with 6 bases in the middle. In DNA form, the CDR3 reads TGTGCCAGCAGCTTACAGGGGTACAATGAGCAGTTCTTC. Residues: CASSLQGYNEQFF.

The J gene is TRBJ1-2, the V gene TRBV6-4; tentative D call: TRBD1 (5 bases). The germline V and J ends were trimmed by 6 bases and 7 bases, with 12 bases remaining between them. In germline, CDR1 is MRHNA, CDR2 SNTAGT. The CDR3 spans 12 residues. The CDR3 is CASRGGDTGYTF. The CDR3 DNA is TGTGCCAGCAGGGGAGGGGATACTGGCTACACCTTC.

This sequence joins TRBV28 and TRBJ2-7, with D possibly being TRBD2 (5 bases). V lost 2 bases to trimming and J lost 0 bases, with 11 bases between them. Per germline, CDR1 MDHEN and CDR2 SYDVKM. CDR3 size: 15 residues. This CDR3 reads CASSLERMSSYEQYF. The CDR3 DNA reads as TGTGCCAGCAGTTTAGAGCGGATGAGCTCCTACGAGCAGTACTTC.

The genes are TRBV11-2 and TRBJ2-1, with TRBD1 matching over 9 bases. Germline V gene data show CDR1 as SGHAT and CDR2 as FQNNGV. The CDR3 extends over 15 amino acids. V gave up 5 bases and J gave up 3 bases; unmatched junction bases: 5. The CDR3 here is CASSRGQGNYNEQFF. The CDR3 coding sequence is TGTGCCAGCAGCCGCGGACAGGGGAACTACAATGAGCAGTTCTTC.

This rearrangement joins TRBV7-2 to TRBJ2-2; 8 nucleotides match TRBD1. The V segment lost 3 bases and the J segment 6 bases; nucleotides outside the gene matches: 6. The CDR3 covers 15 residues. Germline CDR1 and CDR2: SGHTA and FQGNSA. The CDR3 bases are TGTGCCAGCAGCTTCTGGACAGGGCCCTCCGGGGAGCTGTTTTTT. This codes for CASSFWTGPSGELFF.

The gene calls are TRBV5-1 and TRBJ1-6, with 7 bases identical to TRBD1. CDR1 and CDR2 from the germline V gene are SGHRS and YFSETQ. The CDR3 spans 18 residues. J was trimmed by 9 bases and V by 0 bases; bases with no gene match: 15. This chain's CDR3 is CASSLEGLGRQGGSPLHF. The CDR3 nucleotides read TGCGCCAGCAGCTTGGAAGGGTTAGGGCGACAGGGAGGTTCACCCCTCCACTTT.

The V gene is TRBV6-4, the J gene TRBJ1-4; no definite D call. The V and J ends lost 0 bases and 5 bases respectively, with 7 bases between them. Germline V gene sequence: CDR1 MRHNA, CDR2 SNTAGT. The CDR3 totals 14 residues. The CDR3 is CASSDSSRNEKLFF. The CDR3 nucleotides read TGTGCCAGCAGTGACTCTTCCAGGAATGAAAAACTGTTTTTT.